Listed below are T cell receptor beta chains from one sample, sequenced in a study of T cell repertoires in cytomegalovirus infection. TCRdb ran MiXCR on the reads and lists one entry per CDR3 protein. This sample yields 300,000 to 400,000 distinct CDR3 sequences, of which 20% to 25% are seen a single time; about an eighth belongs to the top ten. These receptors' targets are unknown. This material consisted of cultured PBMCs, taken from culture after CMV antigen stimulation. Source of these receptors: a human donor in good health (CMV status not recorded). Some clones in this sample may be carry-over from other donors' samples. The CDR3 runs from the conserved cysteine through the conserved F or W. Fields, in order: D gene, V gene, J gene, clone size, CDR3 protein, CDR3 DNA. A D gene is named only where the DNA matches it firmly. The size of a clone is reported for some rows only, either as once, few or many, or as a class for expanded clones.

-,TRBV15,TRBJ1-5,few,CATSRAGPGHNQPQHF,TGTGCCACCAGCAGAGCTGGGCCTGGCCACAATCAGCCCCAGCATTTT
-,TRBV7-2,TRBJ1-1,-,CASSSQRLKTEAFF,TGTGCCAGCAGCTCCCAACGGCTGAAAACTGAAGCTTTCTTT
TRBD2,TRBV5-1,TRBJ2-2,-,CASSPFAGGETGELFF,TGCGCCAGCAGCCCTTTCGCGGGAGGAGAGACCGGGGAGCTGTTTTTT
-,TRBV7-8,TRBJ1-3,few,CASSLNSVSPNGNTIYF,TGTGCCAGCAGCTTAAATTCGGTCAGCCCGAATGGAAACACCATATATTTT
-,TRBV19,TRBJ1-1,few,CASSPGGGWRTEAFF,TGTGCCAGCAGCCCAGGCGGGGGATGGCGTACTGAAGCTTTCTTT
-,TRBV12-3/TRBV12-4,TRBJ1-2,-,CASSLLSRDYGYTF,TGTGCCAGCAGTTTATTGTCCAGGGACTATGGCTACACCTTC
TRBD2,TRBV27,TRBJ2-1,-,CASSFLGLAGGYSYNEQFF,TGTGCCAGCAGTTTCTTGGGACTAGCGGGAGGTTACTCCTACAATGAGCAGTTCTTC
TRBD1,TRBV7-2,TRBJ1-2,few,CASSFDRGAGYTF,TGTGCCAGCAGCTTCGACAGGGGGGCTGGCTACACCTTC
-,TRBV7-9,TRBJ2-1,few,CASSPSPPWNEQFF,TGTGCCAGCAGCCCCAGTCCCCCGTGGAATGAGCAGTTCTTC
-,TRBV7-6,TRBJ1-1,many,CASSFGPGVNTEAFF,TGTGCCAGCAGCTTCGGGCCCGGGGTGAACACTGAAGCTTTCTTT
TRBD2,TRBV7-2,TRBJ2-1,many,CASSPGLAGGHEQFF,TGTGCCAGCAGCCCAGGACTAGCGGGAGGGCATGAGCAGTTCTTC
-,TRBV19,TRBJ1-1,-,CASKRTGGGGTEAFF,TGTGCCAGTAAGCGCACCGGGGGTGGTGGCACTGAAGCTTTCTTT
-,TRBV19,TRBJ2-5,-,CASSQGGKWQETQYF,TGTGCCAGTAGCCAAGGGGGGAAGTGGCAAGAGACCCAGTACTTC
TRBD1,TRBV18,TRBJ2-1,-,CASSRRTGGDEQFF,TGTGCCAGCTCAAGACGGACAGGGGGCGATGAGCAGTTCTTC
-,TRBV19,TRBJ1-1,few,CASGAFEAFF,TGTGCCAGCGGGGCTTTTGAAGCTTTCTTT
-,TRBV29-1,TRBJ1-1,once,CSVVGDVNTEAFF,TGCAGCGTTGTTGGGGACGTGAACACTGAAGCTTTCTTT
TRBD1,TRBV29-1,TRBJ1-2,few,CSVVPRDRMANYGYTF,TGCAGCGTGGTCCCCAGGGACAGGATGGCTAACTATGGCTACACCTTC
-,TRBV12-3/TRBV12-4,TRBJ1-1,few,CASSLFQGLNTEAFF,TGTGCCAGCAGTTTATTTCAGGGCTTGAACACTGAAGCTTTCTTT
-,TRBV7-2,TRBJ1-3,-,CASSLAIRGFAGNTIYF,TGTGCCAGCAGCTTAGCGATACGGGGGTTTGCTGGAAACACCATATATTTT
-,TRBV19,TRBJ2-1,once,CASKRGGLNEQFF,TGTGCCAGTAAACGTGGGGGTTTAAATGAGCAGTTCTTC
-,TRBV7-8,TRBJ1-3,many,CASSPLIAAGRSGNTIYF,TGTGCCAGCAGCCCGCTAATTGCCGCGGGACGCTCTGGAAACACCATATATTTT
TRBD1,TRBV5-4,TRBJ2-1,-,CASSLIDRAYNEQFF,TGTGCCAGCAGCCTGATAGACAGGGCCTACAATGAGCAGTTCTTC
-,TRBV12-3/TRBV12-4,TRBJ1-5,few,CASSLNANQPQHF,TGTGCCAGCAGTTTAAACGCGAATCAGCCCCAGCATTTT
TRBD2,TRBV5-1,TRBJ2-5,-,CASSLGTSGWETQYF,TGCGCCAGCAGCCTCGGGACTAGCGGATGGGAGACCCAGTACTTC
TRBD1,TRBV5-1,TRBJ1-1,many,CASSFTGGVEAFF,TGCGCCAGCAGCTTCACAGGGGGAGTTGAAGCTTTCTTT
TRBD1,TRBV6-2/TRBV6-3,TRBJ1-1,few,CASRRATGGAAEAFF,TGTGCCAGCAGGAGAGCGACAGGGGGCGCCGCTGAAGCTTTCTTT
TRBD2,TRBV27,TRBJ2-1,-,CASSLASGRWDEQFF,TGTGCCAGCAGTTTGGCTAGCGGGAGGTGGGATGAGCAGTTCTTC
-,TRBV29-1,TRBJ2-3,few,CSVVWGESFTRYF,TGCAGCGTTGTTTGGGGTGAGAGTTTTACGAGGTATTTT
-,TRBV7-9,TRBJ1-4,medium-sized,CASSMGRINEKLFF,TGTGCCAGCAGCATGGGACGGATTAATGAAAAACTGTTTTTT
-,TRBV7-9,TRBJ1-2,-,CASRRGTETNYGYTF,TGTGCCAGCAGACGAGGAACCGAGACTAACTATGGCTACACCTTC
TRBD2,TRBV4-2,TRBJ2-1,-,CASSHPPGGLATNEQFF,TGTGCCAGCAGCCATCCCCCTGGGGGACTAGCGACCAATGAGCAGTTCTTC
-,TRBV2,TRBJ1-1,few,CASTTGVVQKNTEAFF,TGTGCCAGCACCACGGGGGTCGTACAGAAGAACACTGAAGCTTTCTTT
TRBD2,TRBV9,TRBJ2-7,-,CASSVGTSGRLGEDYEQYF,TGTGCCAGCAGCGTAGGAACTAGCGGGAGGCTAGGTGAGGACTACGAGCAGTACTTC
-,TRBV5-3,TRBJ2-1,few,CASSSVDEQFF,TGTGCCAGCAGCTCGGTGGATGAGCAGTTCTTC
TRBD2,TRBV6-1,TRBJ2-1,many,CASKRLAGGNNEQFF,TGTGCCAGCAAAAGACTAGCGGGAGGAAATAATGAGCAGTTCTTC
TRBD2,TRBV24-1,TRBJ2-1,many,CATSPTSGSYNEQFF,TGTGCCACCAGCCCGACTAGCGGGAGCTACAATGAGCAGTTCTTC
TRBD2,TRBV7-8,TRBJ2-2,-,CASSSRLAGGPNTGELFF,TGTGCCAGCAGCTCAAGACTAGCGGGAGGGCCTAACACCGGGGAGCTGTTTTTT
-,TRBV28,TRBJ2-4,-,CASSQLPGNAGKNIQYF,TGTGCCAGCAGTCAATTACCAGGGAATGCTGGCAAAAACATTCAGTACTTC
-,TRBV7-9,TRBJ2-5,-,CASSLPGVTETQYF,TGTGCCAGCAGCCTCCCGGGAGTCACGGAGACCCAGTACTTC
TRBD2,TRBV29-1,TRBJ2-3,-,CSVGYSGRGDTQYF,TGCAGCGTGGGATATAGCGGGAGGGGCGATACGCAGTATTTT
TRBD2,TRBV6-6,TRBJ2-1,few,CASSQTGTSGSNEQFF,TGTGCCAGCAGCCAAACCGGGACTAGCGGGAGTAATGAGCAGTTCTTC
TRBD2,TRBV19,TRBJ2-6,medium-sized,CASSASGRAGGANVLTF,TGTGCCAGTAGTGCAAGCGGGAGGGCCGGTGGGGCCAACGTCCTGACTTTC
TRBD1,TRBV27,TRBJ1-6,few,CASSLTGGFRALHF,TGTGCCAGCAGTTTGACAGGGGGCTTTCGGGCCCTCCACTTT
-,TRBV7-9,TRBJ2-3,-,CASSSFKDTQYF,TGTGCCAGCAGCTCCTTTAAAGATACGCAGTATTTT
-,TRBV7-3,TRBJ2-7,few,CASSLRPSDYEQYF,TGTGCCAGCAGCTTAAGACCCAGTGACTACGAGCAGTACTTC
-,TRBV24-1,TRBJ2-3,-,CATSDQHGDTQYF,TGTGCCACCAGTGACCAGCATGGAGATACGCAGTATTTT
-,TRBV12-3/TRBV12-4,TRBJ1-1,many,CASRPTANTEAFF,TGTGCCAGCAGACCTACAGCGAACACTGAAGCTTTCTTT
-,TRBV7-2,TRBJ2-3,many,CASSLAGGGGTDTQYF,TGTGCCAGCAGCTTAGCGGGAGGGGGGGGCACAGATACGCAGTATTTT
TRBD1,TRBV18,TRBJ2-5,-,CASSYGQGIQETQYF,TGTGCCAGCTCATACGGACAGGGGATCCAAGAGACCCAGTACTTC
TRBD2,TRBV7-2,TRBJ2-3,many,CASSHAAGLALYDPYTQYF,TGTGCCAGCAGCCATGCGGCGGGACTAGCCCTTTATGATCCCTATACGCAGTATTTT
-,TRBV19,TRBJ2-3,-,CASSMSPRRDTQYF,TGTGCCAGTAGTATGAGCCCCAGACGTGATACGCAGTATTTT